Below are 31 T cell receptor beta chains sequenced from a single sample in a study of human T cells and chemical hapten exposure. The time point is: pre-sensitization, week 0. Sample treatment: therapeutic diphenylcyclopropenone sensitization with weekly scalp DPC. Using its own MiXCR run on the RACE reads, TCRdb lists one record per CDR3 protein. Found here are 300,000 to 400,000 distinct CDR3 sequences, about 5.1% of them singletons; the top ten hold approximately 2.4%. The sample was whole blood, taken in connection with sensitization to the hapten diphenylcyclopropenone (DPC). The receptors were gathered from a woman aged 45-65 years with alopecia areata. Some clones in this sample may be carry-over from other donors' samples.

The genes are TRBV6-5 and TRBJ2-5; 8 bases are a match to TRBD2. The CDR3 is made up of 17 amino acids. V shed 2 bases, J shed 1 base, and the junction held 9 bases outside the gene matches. Germline V lookup: CDR1 MNHEY, CDR2 SVGAGI. CDR3 loop: CASSYGGAGGIQETQYF. The DNA of the CDR3 is TGTGCCAGCAGTTACGGCGGGGCGGGGGGTATCCAAGAGACCCAGTACTTC.

Many counts were recorded for this clonotype. The rearrangement joins TRBV4-3 to TRBJ2-3, with no clear D. Trimming cost V 0 bases and J 6 bases, with 13 bases left between them. CDR1 is LGHNA and CDR2 is YSLEER in the germline V gene. This CDR3 contains 15 residues. CDR3 sequence (DNA): TGCGCCAGCAGCCAAGAAGGAGTGGAGTACGATACGCAGTATTTT. Protein sequence: CASSQEGVEYDTQYF.

This clonotype was seen ten or more times. V and J are TRBV7-2 and TRBJ2-4; 7 positions agree with TRBD1. CDR3 size: 14 residues. V lost 5 bases and J lost 4; bases outside the gene matches: 5. Germline CDR1 is SGHTA and CDR2 is FQGNSA. CDR3 DNA sequence: TGTGCCAGCAGCCCGTCAGGGGGAAAAAACATTCAGTACTTC. Encoded protein: CASSPSGGKNIQYF.

This clonotype showed up many times. The V call is TRBV28, the J call TRBJ2-7; D assignment may be TRBD1 or TRBD2 (6 bases each). The ends were cut back, 7 bases at V and 2 bases at J, with 21 bases in the middle. This CDR3 has 16 amino acids. Germline values: CDR1 MDHEN, CDR2 SYDVKM. The CDR3 loop is CASTGGIQGNPYEQYF. CDR3 bases: TGTGCCAGCACCGGAGGGATACAGGGAAATCCCTACGAGCAGTACTTC.

This rearrangement joins TRBV5-1 to TRBJ1-1; 8 bases match TRBD1. Trimming cost V 2 bases and J 2 bases; bases outside gene matches: 5. CDR1 SGHRS and CDR2 YFSETQ come from the germline V gene. This CDR3 contains 15 residues. CDR3 region: CASSFIPGGNTEAFF. The CDR3 DNA is TGCGCCAGCAGCTTTATTCCAGGGGGCAACACTGAAGCTTTCTTT.

This clonotype was counted a few times. The J gene is TRBJ2-5, the V gene TRBV11-2, with 7 bases that match TRBD2. The germline V gene has CDR1 SGHAT and CDR2 FQNNGV. This CDR3 spans 14 amino acids. With 5 bases clipped from V and 1 base from J, the junction kept 4 bases outside the gene matches. The chain's CDR3 is CASSTLAVQETQYF. In nucleotides, the CDR3 is TGTGCCAGCAGCACCCTAGCGGTCCAAGAGACCCAGTACTTC.

V gene TRBV18 combines with J gene TRBJ1-3; TRBD1 might be the D (5 bases). Deletions cut 6 bases from V and 0 bases from J, with 15 bases between. Germline loops: CDR1 KGHSH, CDR2 LQKENI. This CDR3 spans 16 amino acids. The CDR3 spells CASSETDNDSGNTIYF. In DNA form, the CDR3 reads TGTGCCAGCTCGGAAACGGACAACGACTCTGGAAACACCATATATTTT.

The rearrangement links TRBV10-3 to TRBJ2-1, with 8 nucleotides matching TRBD2. The CDR3 consists of 15 residues. J lost 4 bases, V lost 4 bases, and 6 bases had no gene match. Germline CDR1 is ENHRY and CDR2 is SYGVKD. This CDR3 reads CAISGSGGRYNEQFF. CDR3 DNA: TGTGCCATCAGTGGGAGCGGGGGCCGATACAATGAGCAGTTCTTC.

This clonotype came up many times. This chain connects TRBV6-2 or TRBV6-3 to TRBJ2-1; D is perhaps TRBD2 (5 bases). Germline V gene data show CDR1 as MNHEY and CDR2 as SVGEGT. This CDR3 region has 15 residues. The V and J ends lost 7 bases and 6 bases respectively, with 19 bases between them. The CDR3 sequence: CASTLSFGRGNEQFF. The CDR3 coding sequence is TGTGCCAGCACCCTCAGCTTCGGTCGGGGCAATGAGCAGTTCTTC.

This clonotype was seen more than once but under ten times. The rearrangement joins TRBV4-1 to TRBJ2-1; D not certain. V was trimmed by 0 bases and J by 9 bases, leaving 6 bases between them. Per the germline V gene, CDR1 is MGHRA and CDR2 is YSYEKL. CDR3 length equals 12 residues. In DNA form, the CDR3 reads TGCGCCAGCAGCCAAGATCAGGTTGAGCAGTTCTTC. This translates into CASSQDQVEQFF.

This chain joins TRBV20-1 and TRBJ2-7, with TRBD2 matching over 7 bases. The germline gives CDR1 DFQATT, CDR2 SNEGSKA (reference sequence). The CDR3 has 15 residues. Trimming took 6 bases from V and 3 from J; bases not matched to a gene: 14. The CDR3 region has the DNA TGCAGTGCAATCCCTCGGGGGAGGGGTGGCTACGAGCAGTACTTC. Its translation: CSAIPRGRGGYEQYF.

This clonotype occurred many times. V is TRBV5-1 and J is TRBJ2-1, with 8 bases that match TRBD2. The CDR3 totals 15 residues. V shed 4 bases and J 8 bases; nucleotides not matched to a gene: 11. The germline V gene encodes CDR1 SGHRS and CDR2 YFSETQ. The CDR3 DNA sequence: TGCGCCAGCAGCGTAATCTGGACTAGCATGTATGAGCAGTTCTTC. This encodes CASSVIWTSMYEQFF.

This clonotype was counted at least ten times. The V call is TRBV2, the J call TRBJ2-7; 10 positions match TRBD2. V was clipped by 7 bases and J by 2 bases; unmatched bases: 5. From germline, CDR1 is SNHLY and CDR2 FYNNEI. The CDR3 extends over 14 amino acids. The CDR3: CASKRLAGAYEQYF. The DNA for the CDR3 is TGTGCCAGCAAGAGGCTAGCGGGGGCCTACGAGCAGTACTTC.

This clonotype was found many times. This rearrangement joins TRBV12-3 or TRBV12-4 to TRBJ1-1; D remains ambiguous. Trimming shortened V by 2 bases and J by 7 bases, and 11 bases separated the two germline ends. This CDR3 comprises 13 residues. CDR3 in amino acids: CASSLRRTDEAFF. CDR3 DNA: TGTGCCAGCAGTTTACGTCGAACGGATGAAGCTTTCTTT.

This clonotype was picked up a small number of times. V is TRBV28 and J is TRBJ2-1; 7 bases fit TRBD2. The trim removed 3 bases at V and 3 bases at J, leaving 5 bases unmatched. The germline V gene has CDR1 MDHEN and CDR2 SYDVKM. The CDR3 has 15 amino acids. The CDR3 region has the DNA TGTGCCAGCAGTTTTGGAAGCGGGAACTACAATGAGCAGTTCTTC. Translating gives CASSFGSGNYNEQFF.

This clonotype has just a few counts. The genes are TRBV7-9 and TRBJ1-4; TRBD1 matches 9 bases. Germline V CDR1 and CDR2: SEHNR, FQNEAQ (reference sequence). This CDR3 spans 12 amino acids. Trimming at V came to 5 bases and at J to 8 bases, leaving 0 bases not matched to a gene. The CDR3 DNA sequence: TGTGCCAGCAGCGGACAGGGGGAAAAACTGTTTTTT. It yields the protein CASSGQGEKLFF.

This clonotype was counted a few times. The CDR3 sequence: CASSLATDRGDTEAFF. CDR3 bases: TGCGCCAGCAGCTTGGCCACTGACAGGGGTGACACTGAAGCTTTCTTT. J is TRBJ1-1 and V is TRBV5-1, with TRBD1 matching over 8 bases. Per the germline V gene, CDR1 is SGHRS and CDR2 is YFSETQ. Germline trimming cut 0 bases from V and 3 bases from J; bases unmatched to any gene: 7. The CDR3 extends over 16 amino acids. Supplemented by reference TRBV5-1 and TRBJ1-1, the full variable domain reads KAGVTQTPRYLIKTRGQQVTLSCSPISGHRSVSWYQQTPGQGLQFLFEYFSETQRNKGNFPGRFSGRQFSNSRSEMNVSTLELGDSALYLCASSLATDRGDTEAFFGQGTRLTVV.

This clonotype was seen repeatedly, ten times or more. J is TRBJ2-3 and V is TRBV11-3, with D hard to call. Trimming took 5 bases from V and 6 from J, leaving 12 bases between them. Germline loops: CDR1 SGHNT, CDR2 YENEEA. This CDR3 has 13 amino acids. CDR3 protein: CASSESVLDTQYF. CDR3 sequence (DNA): TGTGCCAGCAGCGAGAGCGTTTTGGATACGCAGTATTTT.

This clonotype was picked up many times. V usage is TRBV3-1 and J usage is TRBJ2-3, with 10 positions matching TRBD2. With V trimmed by 0 bases and J by 4 bases, 7 bases remained unmatched. CDR3 length: 17 residues. The germline gives CDR1 LGHDT, CDR2 YNNKEL (reference sequence). DNA for the CDR3: TGTGCCAGCAGCCAAGAGGCTAGCGGGGGCAGCGCAGATACGCAGTATTTT. Translated, it gives CASSQEASGGSADTQYF.

By sample share, this clonotype is medium-sized (0.01 to 0.1%). The chain is built from TRBV7-8 and TRBJ1-2, with D tentatively TRBD1 (5 bases). The CDR3 is 16 residues long. The germline CDR1 and CDR2 sequences are SGHVS and FQNEAQ. Trimming removed 1 base at V and 6 bases at J, with 18 bases between. CDR3 coding DNA: TGTGCCAGCAGCTTAGGATTGATCGGCAGGGACGATGGCTACACCTTC. Protein sequence: CASSLGLIGRDDGYTF.

This clonotype was seen more than once but under ten times. CDR3: CASGSLAGHNEQFF. Written as DNA, the CDR3 is TGTGCTAGTGGTTCTTTAGCGGGGCACAATGAGCAGTTCTTC. J is TRBJ2-1 and V is TRBV12-5; the match to TRBD2 covers 8 bases. With 4 bases clipped from V and 5 bases from J, the junction kept 4 bases outside the gene matches. Germline values: CDR1 LGHNT, CDR2 FRNRAP. The CDR3 has 14 amino acids.

The sample holds many counts of this clonotype. The CDR3 nucleotides read TGTGCCAGCTCACCCCCGACGCGGGATACGCAGTATTTT. Residues: CASSPPTRDTQYF. The rearrangement links TRBV18 to TRBJ2-3; unclear D gene. This CDR3 contains 13 residues. The germline gives CDR1 KGHSH, CDR2 LQKENI. V shed 3 bases and J shed 6 bases, with 10 bases lying between them.

This clonotype has a handful of counts. The gene calls are TRBV7-8 and TRBJ1-2, with a weak D call TRBD1 (5 bases). Trimming left V 4 bases short and J 5 bases short, with 17 bases between. This CDR3 is 15 amino acids long. Looked up from germline, CDR1 is SGHVS and CDR2 is FQNEAQ. CDR3 protein: CASSSGRHVQYGYTF. CDR3 nucleotides: TGTGCCAGCAGCTCAGGGAGACACGTCCAGTATGGCTACACCTTC. Together with reference TRBV7-8 and TRBJ1-2, the CDR3 gives the full variable domain: GAGVSQSPRYKVAKRGQDVALRCDPISGHVSLFWYQQALGQGPEFLTYFQNEAQLDKSGLPSDRFFAERPEGSVSTLKIQRTQQEDSAVYLCASSSGRHVQYGYTFGSGTRLTVV.

This clonotype was picked up many times. The chain recombines TRBV3-1 with TRBJ2-1, with 8 bases identical to TRBD2. CDR3 size: 19 residues. V trimming: 1 base; J trimming: 9 bases; junction bases outside the gene matches: 20. Germline-derived CDR1 and CDR2 are LGHDT and YNNKEL (reference sequence). The CDR3 sequence: CASSQARGFQRGPRGEQFF. Written as DNA, the CDR3 is TGTGCCAGCAGCCAAGCCCGGGGTTTCCAGCGGGGGCCCAGGGGTGAGCAGTTCTTC.

A few counts support this clonotype. The chain employs TRBV27 and TRBJ2-3; D remains ambiguous. The length of the CDR3 is 12 residues. Germline V gene data show CDR1 as MNHEY and CDR2 as SMNVEV (reference sequence). V shed 3 bases and J shed 6 bases, with 7 bases lying between them. The CDR3 spells CASSFPGDTQYF. CDR3 coding DNA: TGTGCCAGCAGTTTCCCCGGGGATACGCAGTATTTT.

As for this clonotype: The junction differs from germline at one of its ends, possibly a read error. This rearrangement joins TRBV6-1 to TRBJ1-1; unclear D gene. From germline, CDR1 is MNHNS and CDR2 SASEGT. The CDR3 consists of 15 residues. CDR3 amino acids: CACSESGVRNTEAFF. The CDR3 DNA reads as TGTGCCTGCAGTGAGAGTGGAGTACGGAACACTGAAGCTTTCTTT.

The chain combines TRBV29-1 with TRBJ2-3; TRBD1 is a possible D gene (5 bases). In germline, CDR1 is SQVTM, CDR2 ANQGSEA. The CDR3 is 15 residues long. V was trimmed by 1 base and J by 2 bases, leaving 13 bases between them. CDR3 sequence: CSVEVVGANTDTQYF. The CDR3 region has the DNA TGCAGCGTTGAAGTGGTAGGGGCTAACACAGATACGCAGTATTTT.

This clonotype showed up just a few times. A much larger clone differs from this one at a single base, so this may be a read error. The rearrangement joins TRBV28 to TRBJ1-5, with D hard to call. CDR1 is MDHEN, CDR2 SYDVKM, per germline. CDR3 length: 15 residues. V was pared by 3 bases and J by 3 bases, with 12 bases between. DNA of the CDR3: TGTGCCAGCAGTTTTACACTTTCTACCAATCAGCCCCAGCATTTT. Its translation is CASSFTLSTNQPQHF.

This clonotype was counted ten times or more. The chain carries TRBV2 and TRBJ2-7; 8 nucleotides match TRBD2. The CDR3 extends over 12 amino acids. Losses at the gene ends were 6 bases for V and 5 bases for J; bases not matched to a gene: 3. Germline-derived CDR1 and CDR2 are SNHLY and FYNNEI. The CDR3 reads CASRREDNEQYF. The DNA of the CDR3 is TGTGCCAGCAGGCGGGAGGACAACGAGCAGTACTTC.

This chain connects TRBV11-3 to TRBJ2-7; maybe TRBD1 (5 bases). CDR1 is SGHNT, CDR2 YENEEA, per germline. V shed 2 bases and J shed 5 bases, with 10 bases lying between them. This CDR3 contains 13 residues. The CDR3 DNA reads as TGTGCCAGCAGCTTATTTGGGGCGCACGAGCAGTACTTC. Its translation: CASSLFGAHEQYF.

The J gene is TRBJ1-2, the V gene TRBV29-1, with 10 bases identical to TRBD1. Germline CDR1 SQVTM, CDR2 ANQGSEA. The CDR3 is 14 amino acids. V shed 6 bases, J shed 4 bases, and the junction held 8 bases outside the gene matches. The CDR3 protein is CSVDQGQGSYGYTF. CDR3 nucleotide sequence: TGCAGCGTAGACCAGGGACAGGGGTCCTATGGCTACACCTTC.